The 11 T cell receptor beta chains in this list originate from one sample, sequenced in a study of T cells in Graves' hyperthyroidism and ophthalmopathy. What was amplified from RNA transcripts were TCR beta CDR3 regions. RT-PCR in the first round (using the HTBI primer set) targeted the TCR CDR3. Each CDR3 protein gets one entry after TCRdb re-called the multiplex PCR reads with MiXCR. The sample records fewer than 250,000 distinct CDR3 sequences, approximately 17% being singletons. Input material: blood. These receptors were taken from a man in his fifties with Graves' hyperthyroidism.

The rearrangement links TRBV14 to TRBJ1-5; D not resolved. CDR1 and CDR2 from the germline V gene are SGHDN and FVKESK. The CDR3 spans 13 residues. Trimming removed 0 bases at V and 3 bases at J, with 3 bases between. CDR3 in amino acids: CASSQDHNQPQHF. CDR3 coding DNA: TGTGCCAGCAGCCAAGATCACAATCAGCCCCAGCATTTT.

This clonotype was observed many times. This sequence joins TRBV20-1 and TRBJ2-1; TRBD1 or TRBD2 may be the D gene (5 bases each). V was cut by 8 bases and J by 5 bases, with 13 bases left in between. The germline V gene has CDR1 DFQATT and CDR2 SNEGSKA (reference sequence). The CDR3 spans 12 residues. Written as DNA, the CDR3 is TGCAGTACCGGGACCACGGACAATGAGCAGTTCTTC. It yields the protein CSTGTTDNEQFF.

This clonotype was observed many times. This chain links TRBV11-3 with TRBJ2-3, with D possibly matching TRBD2 (6 bases). The germline V gene encodes CDR1 SGHNT and CDR2 YENEEA. The CDR3 is 15 residues long. V was cut by 5 bases and J by 2 bases, with 14 bases left in between. CDR3 residues: CASSAGGPNTDTQYF. CDR3 in DNA: TGTGCCAGCAGCGCAGGAGGGCCGAACACAGATACGCAGTATTTT.

This clonotype appeared many times. The chain recombines TRBV11-2 with TRBJ1-1; D is uncertain. Germline lookup yields CDR1 SGHAT and CDR2 FQNNGV. There are 13 residues in the CDR3. Trimming removed 3 bases from V and 3 bases from J, with 8 bases in between. CDR3 sequence (DNA): TGTGCCAGCAGCTTCAGCCTTCACACTGAAGCTTTCTTT. Residues: CASSFSLHTEAFF. The variable domain in full, completed from reference TRBV11-2 and TRBJ1-1, reads EAGVAQSPRYKIIEKRQSVAFWCNPISGHATLYWYQQILGQGPKLLIQFQNNGVVDDSQLPKDRFSAERLKGVDSTLKIQPAKLEDSAVYLCASSFSLHTEAFFGQGTRLTVV.

The genes are TRBV10-3 and TRBJ2-2, with 8 bases that match TRBD2. This CDR3 spans 12 amino acids. The trim removed 6 bases at V and 7 bases at J, leaving 1 base unmatched. The germline V gene has CDR1 ENHRY and CDR2 SYGVKD. The CDR3 DNA sequence: TGTGCCATCAGAAGCGGGAGCGGGGAGCTGTTTTTT. It translates to CAIRSGSGELFF.

This clonotype turned up a few times. The CDR3 DNA follows: TGTGCCAGTAGTATAATGGTTACTCAGCCCCAGCATTTT. Its protein product is CASSIMVTQPQHF. The V call is TRBV19, the J call TRBJ1-5, with D hard to call. Germline V lookup: CDR1 LNHDA, CDR2 SQIVND (reference sequence). The V end lost 2 bases, the J end lost 6 bases, and 8 bases lay between the germline ends. This CDR3 comprises 13 residues.

This clonotype was picked up many times. The chain uses TRBV27 and TRBJ2-7, with D unresolved. Trimming removed 3 bases at V and 2 bases at J, with 11 bases between. CDR3 length: 14 amino acids. Germline assignment: CDR1 MNHEY and CDR2 SMNVEV (reference sequence). The CDR3 sequence is CASSLGSHAYEQYF. The CDR3 region has the DNA TGTGCCAGCAGTTTGGGCAGTCACGCCTACGAGCAGTACTTC.

Many counts were recorded for this clonotype. The rearrangement links TRBV5-1 to TRBJ1-1, with 7 bases fitting TRBD1. The V segment lost 0 bases and the J segment 9 bases; nucleotides outside the gene matches: 5. Germline CDR1 is SGHRS and CDR2 is YFSETQ. The CDR3 is 13 residues long. In DNA, the CDR3 is TGCGCCAGCAGCTTGGAGGGGGCAGACCAAGCTTTCTTT. Residues: CASSLEGADQAFF. The full variable domain, rest sourced from reference TRBV5-1 and TRBJ1-1, is KAGVTQTPRYLIKTRGQQVTLSCSPISGHRSVSWYQQTPGQGLQFLFEYFSETQRNKGNFPGRFSGRQFSNSRSEMNVSTLELGDSALYLCASSLEGADQAFFGQGTRLTVV.

This clonotype has at least ten counts. The chain has TRBV5-1 and TRBJ2-1; D is possibly TRBD1 (5 bases). This CDR3 has 15 amino acids. Trimming took 5 bases from V and 4 from J, leaving 16 bases between them. Germline V lookup: CDR1 SGHRS, CDR2 YFSETQ. CDR3 loop: CASRSIPTDYNEQFF. The CDR3 bases are TGCGCCAGCAGATCAATCCCGACAGATTACAATGAGCAGTTCTTC.

This clonotype was counted ten times or more. The chain has TRBV12-3 or TRBV12-4 and TRBJ1-1; TRBD1 aligns across 7 bases. This CDR3 is 13 amino acids long. Germline trimming cut 4 bases from V and 4 bases from J; bases unmatched to any gene: 3. The CDR3 coding sequence is TGTGCCAGCAGTTCGACAGGGTTCACTGAAGCTTTCTTT. This codes for CASSSTGFTEAFF.

A note on this clonotype: A much larger clone is a single base away; this may be a read error. V usage is TRBV10-3 and J usage is TRBJ2-7; TRBD2 matches at 10 bases. The CDR3 length is 14 residues. In germline, CDR1 is ENHRY, CDR2 SYGVKD. The CDR3 is CATSASGSSYEQYF. Written as DNA, the CDR3 is TGTGCCACCAGTGCTAGCGGGAGCTCCTACGAGCAGTACTTC.